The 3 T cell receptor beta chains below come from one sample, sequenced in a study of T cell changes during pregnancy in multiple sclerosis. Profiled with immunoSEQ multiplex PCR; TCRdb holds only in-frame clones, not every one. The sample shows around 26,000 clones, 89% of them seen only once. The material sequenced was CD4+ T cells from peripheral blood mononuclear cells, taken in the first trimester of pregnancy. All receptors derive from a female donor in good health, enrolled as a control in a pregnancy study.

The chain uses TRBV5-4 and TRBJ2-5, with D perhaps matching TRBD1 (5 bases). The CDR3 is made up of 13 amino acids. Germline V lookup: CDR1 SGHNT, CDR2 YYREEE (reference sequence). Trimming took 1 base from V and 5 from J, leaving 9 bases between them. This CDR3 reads CASSLKGPETQYF. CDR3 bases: TGTGCCAGCAGCTTGAAGGGGCCCGAGACCCAGTACTTC. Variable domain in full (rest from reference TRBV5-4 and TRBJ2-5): ETGVTQSPTHLIKTRGQQVTLRCSSQSGHNTVSWYQQALGQGPQFIFQYYREEENGRGNFPPRFSGLQFPNYSSELNVNALELDDSALYLCASSLKGPETQYFGPGTRLLVL.

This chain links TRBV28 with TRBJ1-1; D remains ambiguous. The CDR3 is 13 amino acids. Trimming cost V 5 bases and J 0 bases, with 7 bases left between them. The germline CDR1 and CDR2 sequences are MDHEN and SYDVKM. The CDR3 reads CASSLIVNTEAFF. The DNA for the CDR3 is TGTGCCAGCAGTCTTATAGTGAACACTGAAGCTTTCTTT.

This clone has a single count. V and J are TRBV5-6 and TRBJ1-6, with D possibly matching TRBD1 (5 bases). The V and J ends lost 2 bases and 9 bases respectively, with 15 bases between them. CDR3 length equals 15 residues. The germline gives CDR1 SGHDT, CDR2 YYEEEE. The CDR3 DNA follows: TGTGCCAGCAGCTTCCGGACCTCTAGGGGTTCACCCCTCCACTTT. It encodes CASSFRTSRGSPLHF.